Listed here is a single T cell receptor (beta chain). Germline lookup yields CDR1 SEHNR and CDR2 FQNEAQ (reference sequence). CDR3 length: 17 amino acids. Trimming removed 5 bases from V and 1 base from J; junction bases left unmatched: 11. The data belong to a study of blood T cell repertoires in COVID-19. Study-level background: Specimens from acute and convalescent COVID-19 originated in the United States, Italy and Spain. T cells, B-cell-depleted T cells, or PBMCs supplied cDNA or gDNA.

As processed by the authors: Amplified reference gene primers provided the basis for estimating nucleated cell counts. The protocol was immunoSEQ multiplex PCR, while the TCRdb copy is restricted to in-frame clones and leaves out a portion. The V and J calls and the clone size are those of that table, but D and trimming were determined from the DNA. The table records about 440,000 clones, roughly 91% of them present only once. The receptor was isolated from a woman aged 25-40 years with acute or convalescent COVID-19. The V and J genes are TRBV7-9 and TRBJ2-3, with 8 bases aligning to TRBD2. Input material: peripheral blood. CDR3 nucleotides: TGTGCCAGCAGCCCGGAAGAGCGGGGGTGGGGCACAGATACGCAGTATTTT. Translation: CASSPEERGWGTDTQYF.